A single sample gave rise to the 2 T cell receptor beta chains below, sequenced in a study of human T cells and chemical hapten exposure. One entry per CDR3 protein, called by TCRdb with MiXCR from the RACE reads. The table shows about 83,000 distinct CDR3 sequences, with roughly 7.6% occurring only once. The time point is: patch test 1, 2 weeks after DPC sensitization. Sample treatment: therapeutic diphenylcyclopropenone sensitization with weekly scalp DPC. The sample in question was whole blood, obtained in connection with sensitization to the hapten diphenylcyclopropenone (DPC). All receptors derive from a woman between 25 and 40 years old with alopecia areata. Some clones in this sample may be carry-over from other donors' samples.

A few counts support this clonotype. The CDR3 DNA reads as TGTGCCACCAGCCGGAGCACAGATACGCAGTATTTT. It translates to CATSRSTDTQYF. V and J are TRBV15 and TRBJ2-3; D remains ambiguous. V shed 5 bases and J shed 0 bases, with 3 bases lying between them. CDR1 and CDR2 (germline): LNHNV, YYDKDF (reference sequence). This CDR3 has 12 amino acids.

The genes are TRBV5-1 and TRBJ2-3; D not resolved. Germline V gene data show CDR1 as SGHRS and CDR2 as YFSETQ. The CDR3 totals 13 residues. V lost 3 bases, J lost 5 bases, and 10 bases lay in between. Here the CDR3 DNA reads TGCGCCAGCAGCTCTTACGATGGAGATACGCAGTATTTT. As protein: CASSSYDGDTQYF.